Listed here is a single T cell receptor beta chain. The antigen remains undetermined. A clone one base away is much larger, so this may be a read error. These data belong to a study of T cells in Graves' hyperthyroidism and ophthalmopathy. Study in general: The authors collected peripheral blood at initial diagnosis, before any treatment.

Regions amplified from RNA transcripts were the TCR beta CDR3 regions. TCR CDR3 underwent first-round RT-PCR with the HTBI primer set. One entry per CDR3 protein, called by TCRdb with MiXCR from the multiplex PCR reads. The data hold fewer than 550,000 distinct CDR3 sequences, with less than 25% observed a single time. Points from the study as a whole: Most clonotypes that expanded in the thyroid above 0.001 also showed up in blood.

The ends were cut back, 1 base at V and 3 bases at J, with 7 bases in the middle. Germline CDR1 is SEHNR and CDR2 is FQNEAQ (reference sequence). There are 14 residues in the CDR3. The specimen sequenced was blood. The genes are TRBV7-9 and TRBJ1-5, with D possibly being TRBD1 (5 bases). The receptor was isolated from a woman aged 30 to 39 with Graves' ophthalmopathy. As DNA, the CDR3 is TGTGCCAGCAGCTTAGGAGGGGTCAATCAGCCCCAGCATTTT. It is translated as CASSLGGVNQPQHF.